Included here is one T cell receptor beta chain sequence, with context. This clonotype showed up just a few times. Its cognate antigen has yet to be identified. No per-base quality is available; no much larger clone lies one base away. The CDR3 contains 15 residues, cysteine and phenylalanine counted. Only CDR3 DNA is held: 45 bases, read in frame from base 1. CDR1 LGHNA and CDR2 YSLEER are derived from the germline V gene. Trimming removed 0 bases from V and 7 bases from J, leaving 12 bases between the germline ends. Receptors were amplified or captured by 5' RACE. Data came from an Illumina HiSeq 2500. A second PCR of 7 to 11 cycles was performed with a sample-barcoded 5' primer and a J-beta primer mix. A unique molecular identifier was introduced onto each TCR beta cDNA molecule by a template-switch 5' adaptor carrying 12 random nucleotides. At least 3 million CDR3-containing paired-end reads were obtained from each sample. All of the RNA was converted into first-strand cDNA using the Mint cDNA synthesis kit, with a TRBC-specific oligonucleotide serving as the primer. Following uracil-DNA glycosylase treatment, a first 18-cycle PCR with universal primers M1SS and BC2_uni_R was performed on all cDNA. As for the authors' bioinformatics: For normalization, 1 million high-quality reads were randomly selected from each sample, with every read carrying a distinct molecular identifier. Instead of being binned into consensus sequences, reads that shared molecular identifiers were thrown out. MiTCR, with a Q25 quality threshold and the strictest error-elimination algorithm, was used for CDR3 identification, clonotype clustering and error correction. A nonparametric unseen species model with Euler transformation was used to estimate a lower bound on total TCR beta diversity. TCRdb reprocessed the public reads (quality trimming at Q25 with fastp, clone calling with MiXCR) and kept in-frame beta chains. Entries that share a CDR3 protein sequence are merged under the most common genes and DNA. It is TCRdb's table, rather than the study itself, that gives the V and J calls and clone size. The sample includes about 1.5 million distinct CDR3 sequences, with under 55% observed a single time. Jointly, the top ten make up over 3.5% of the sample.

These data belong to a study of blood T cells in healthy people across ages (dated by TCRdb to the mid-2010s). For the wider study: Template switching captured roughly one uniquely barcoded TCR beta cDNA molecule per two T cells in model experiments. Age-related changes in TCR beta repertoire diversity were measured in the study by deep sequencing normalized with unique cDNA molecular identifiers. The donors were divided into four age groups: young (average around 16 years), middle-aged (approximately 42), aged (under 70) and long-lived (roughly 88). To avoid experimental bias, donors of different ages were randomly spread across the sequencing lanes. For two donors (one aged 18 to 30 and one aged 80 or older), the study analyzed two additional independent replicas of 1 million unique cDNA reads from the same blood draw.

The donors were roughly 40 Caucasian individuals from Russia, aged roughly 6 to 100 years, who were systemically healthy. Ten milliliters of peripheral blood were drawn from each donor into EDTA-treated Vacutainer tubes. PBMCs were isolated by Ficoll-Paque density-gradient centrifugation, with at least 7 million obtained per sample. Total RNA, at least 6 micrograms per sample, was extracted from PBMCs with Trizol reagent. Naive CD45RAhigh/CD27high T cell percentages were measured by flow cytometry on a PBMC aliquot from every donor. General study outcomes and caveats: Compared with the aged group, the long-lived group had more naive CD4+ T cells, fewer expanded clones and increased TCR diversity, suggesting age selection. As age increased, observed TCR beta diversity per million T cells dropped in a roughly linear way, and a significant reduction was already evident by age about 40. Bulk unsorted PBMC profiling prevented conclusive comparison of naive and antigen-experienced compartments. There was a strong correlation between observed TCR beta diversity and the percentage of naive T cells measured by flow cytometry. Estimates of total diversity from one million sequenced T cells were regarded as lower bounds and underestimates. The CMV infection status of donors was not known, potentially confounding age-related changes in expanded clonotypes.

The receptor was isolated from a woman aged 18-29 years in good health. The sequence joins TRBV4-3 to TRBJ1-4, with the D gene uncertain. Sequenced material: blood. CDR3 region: CASSQDLSPREKLFF. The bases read TGCGCCAGCAGCCAAGATTTATCCCCCCGTGAAAAACTGTTTTTT.